The 11 T cell receptor beta chains reported below all come from one sample, sequenced in a study of blood T cell repertoires in COVID-19. Clones were sequenced by immunoSEQ multiplex PCR, and TCRdb holds only the in-frame ones, with some missing. This sample has about 200,000 clones, with 81% found just once. The sequencing sample was made of peripheral blood. All receptors come from an elderly woman with acute or convalescent COVID-19.

CDR3 sequence (DNA): TGTGCCAGCAGTCAGGACAGGGGGAGAGATACGCAGTATTTT. Amino acids: CASSQDRGRDTQYF. The rearrangement uses TRBV2 and TRBJ2-3; 10 nucleotides line up with TRBD1. This CDR3 is built from 14 residues. V shed 5 bases and J 5 bases; nucleotides not matched to a gene: 4. Germline loops: CDR1 SNHLY, CDR2 FYNNEI.

The V and J genes are TRBV7-2 and TRBJ2-7; tentatively, D is TRBD2 (6 bases). V lost 5 bases to trimming and J lost 4 bases, with 15 bases between them. Germline V CDR1 and CDR2: SGHTA, FQGNSA. The CDR3 is made up of 14 amino acids. The CDR3 here is CASSPLANGYEQYF. The CDR3, as DNA: TGTGCCAGCAGCCCCCTAGCGAATGGTTACGAGCAGTACTTC. The full variable domain, in which reference TRBV7-2 and TRBJ2-7 provide the parts outside the CDR3, is GAGVSQSPSNKVTEKGKDVELRCDPISGHTALYWYRQSLGQGLEFLIYFQGNSAPDKSGLPSDRFSAERTGGSVSTLTIQRTQQEDSAVYLCASSPLANGYEQYFGPGTRLTVT.

This chain uses TRBV19 with TRBJ1-5; TRBD1 agrees at 12 bases. CDR1 and CDR2 (germline): LNHDA, SQIVND (reference sequence). The CDR3 is 16 residues long. J was trimmed by 7 bases and V by 2 bases; bases with no gene match: 6. The CDR3 DNA reads TGTGCCAGTAGTATAAGGGACAGGGGGCATGGGCAGCCCCAGCATTTT. It specifies CASSIRDRGHGQPQHF.

The chain has TRBV28 and TRBJ1-6; D is uncertain. The CDR3 runs 12 residues. Per germline, CDR1 MDHEN and CDR2 SYDVKM. V was clipped by 5 bases and J by 7 bases, with 6 bases between them. This CDR3 reads CASSNRNSPLHF. Written as DNA, the CDR3 is TGTGCCAGCAGTAACAGAAATTCACCCCTCCACTTT.

This clone was counted ten times or more. This chain connects TRBV19 to TRBJ2-3; TRBD1 might be the D (6 bases). There are 15 residues in the CDR3. Trimming removed 3 bases from V and 2 bases from J, with 12 bases in between. The germline gives CDR1 LNHDA, CDR2 SQIVND (reference sequence). Here the CDR3 DNA reads TGTGCCAGTAGTATTCGGGGACACAACACAGATACGCAGTATTTT. It yields the protein CASSIRGHNTDTQYF. Complete variable domain (other parts from reference TRBV19 and TRBJ2-3): DGGITQSPKYLFRKEGQNVTLSCEQNLNHDAMYWYRQDPGQGLRLIYYSQIVNDFQKGDIAEGYSVSREKKESFPLTVTSAQKNPTAFYLCASSIRGHNTDTQYFGPGTRLTVL.

The V gene is TRBV5-4, the J gene TRBJ1-2; 8 bases align to TRBD1. Germline trimming cut 3 bases from V and 2 bases from J; bases unmatched to any gene: 6. This CDR3 contains 15 residues. CDR1 SGHNT and CDR2 YYREEE come from the germline V gene (reference sequence). CDR3 sequence: CASSSLAGGNYGYTF. Here the CDR3 DNA reads TGTGCCAGCAGCTCGCTAGCAGGGGGCAACTATGGCTACACCTTC. The full variable domain, with the rest looked up from reference TRBV5-4 and TRBJ1-2, is ETGVTQSPTHLIKTRGQQVTLRCSSQSGHNTVSWYQQALGQGPQFIFQYYREEENGRGNFPPRFSGLQFPNYSSELNVNALELDDSALYLCASSSLAGGNYGYTFGSGTRLTVV.

The rearrangement uses TRBV29-1 and TRBJ2-5; 7 bases match TRBD1. There are 13 residues in the CDR3. Germline assignment: CDR1 SQVTM and CDR2 ANQGSEA. J was trimmed by 5 bases and V by 5 bases; bases with no gene match: 8. The CDR3 sequence: CSVTTGAGETQYF. CDR3 nucleotides: TGCAGCGTTACCACAGGGGCCGGGGAGACCCAGTACTTC.

In this sample, this clone turned up a few times. The rearrangement uses TRBV3-1 (or the pseudogene TRBV3-2) and TRBJ1-3; TRBD1 is a possible D gene (5 bases). Trimming pared 4 bases from V and 2 bases from J, leaving 9 bases between. The CDR3 runs to 14 residues. CDR1 and CDR2 (germline): LGHDT, YNNKEL (reference sequence). The chain's CDR3 is CASSPPGAGNTIYF. For the CDR3, the DNA is TGTGCCAGCAGCCCCCCGGGGGCTGGAAACACCATATATTTT.

This rearrangement joins TRBV6-5 to TRBJ1-5; D is unclear. Looked up from germline, CDR1 is MNHEY and CDR2 is SVGAGI. Trimming shortened V by 7 bases and J by 1 base, and 8 bases separated the two germline ends. The CDR3 length is 13 residues. The CDR3 DNA sequence: TGTGCCAGCAAGGCGGGGAGCAATCAGCCCCAGCATTTT. It is translated as CASKAGSNQPQHF.

V gene TRBV10-1 combines with J gene TRBJ1-1, with 8 bases identical to TRBD1. The germline V gene encodes CDR1 WNHNN and CDR2 SYGVQD (reference sequence). The CDR3 length is 15 residues. The junction had 8 bases not matched to a gene; V was cut back by 2 bases and J by 6 bases. The CDR3 spells CASSEAQGAGAEAFF. CDR3 coding DNA: TGCGCCAGCAGTGAGGCGCAGGGGGCTGGGGCTGAAGCTTTCTTT.

The chain joins TRBV28 to TRBJ2-2, with 7 nucleotides matching TRBD2. The CDR3 loop spans 15 amino acids. Trimming at V came to 4 bases and at J to 5 bases, leaving 7 bases not matched to a gene. Germline-derived CDR1 and CDR2 are MDHEN and SYDVKM. CDR3 residues: CASSSPGLLTGELFF. In DNA form, the CDR3 reads TGTGCCAGCAGTTCTCCGGGACTACTAACCGGGGAGCTGTTTTTT.